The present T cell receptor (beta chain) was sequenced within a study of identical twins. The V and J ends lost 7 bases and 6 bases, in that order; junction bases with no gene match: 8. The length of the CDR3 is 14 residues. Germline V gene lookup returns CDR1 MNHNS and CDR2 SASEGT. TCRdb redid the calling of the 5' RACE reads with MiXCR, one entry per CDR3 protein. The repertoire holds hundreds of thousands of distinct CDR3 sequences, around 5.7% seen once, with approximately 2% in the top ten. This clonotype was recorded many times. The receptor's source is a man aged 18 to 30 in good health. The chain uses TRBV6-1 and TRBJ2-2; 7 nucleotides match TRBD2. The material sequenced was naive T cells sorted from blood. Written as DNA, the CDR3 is TGTGCCAGCATCAGGGACTATCCCGCCGGGGAGCTGTTTTTT. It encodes CASIRDYPAGELFF.